These 2 T cell receptor beta chains share one sample of origin, sequenced in a study of technical replicates of blood from several donors. The data were produced by immunoSEQ multiplex PCR, yet TCRdb's version contains in-frame clones alone and is incomplete. The sample shows 72,000 or so clones, around 96% of them seen only once. The sequenced sample was T cells isolated from PBMCs. The receptor source for this set is a human donor in good health.

V usage is TRBV11-3 and J usage is TRBJ2-1, with D perhaps matching TRBD2 (6 bases). This CDR3 comprises 16 residues. V was cut by 3 bases and J by 3 bases, with 15 bases left in between. Germline V CDR1 and CDR2: SGHNT, YENEEA. The CDR3 spells CASSFEAGKYYNEQFF. Written as DNA, the CDR3 is TGTGCCAGCAGCTTTGAGGCGGGAAAATACTACAATGAGCAGTTCTTC.

The chain links TRBV7-2 to TRBJ2-1, with 7 positions matching TRBD2. CDR3 length: 14 amino acids. Germline V gives CDR1 SGHTA, CDR2 FQGNSA. V lost 0 bases, J lost 15 bases, and 11 bases stayed unmatched. CDR3 in DNA: TGTGCCAGCAGCTTAGCGCTGGGGGAGGGCCAATGGTTCTTC. The encoded protein is CASSLALGEGQWFF.